A single sample gave rise to the 20 T cell receptor beta chains below, sequenced in a study of lymphopenia after photon versus proton radiotherapy. The protocol was immunoSEQ multiplex PCR, while the TCRdb copy is restricted to in-frame clones and leaves out a portion. The table has thousands of clones, roughly four fifths seen once; the top ten hold roughly 48%. The material sequenced was peripheral blood, taken from a patient treated with photon-based radiotherapy. The receptor source for this set is a man aged 30 to 45 with gastric cancer.

The CDR3 region is CASSPSVQTGELFF. The CDR3 DNA reads TGTGCCAGCTCACCAAGTGTGCAAACCGGGGAGCTGTTTTTT. This chain links TRBV18 with TRBJ2-2; the D is unclear. This CDR3 is built from 14 residues. Trimming pared 2 bases from V and 5 bases from J, leaving 9 bases between. CDR1 KGHSH and CDR2 LQKENI come from the germline V gene. Using reference TRBV18 and TRBJ2-2 for the parts outside the CDR3, the full variable domain is NAGVMQNPRHLVRRRGQEARLRCSPMKGHSHVYWYRQLPEEGLKFMVYLQKENIIDESGMPKERFSAEFPKEGPSILRIQQVVRGDSAAYFCASSPSVQTGELFFGEGSRLTVL.

This chain joins TRBV6-1 and TRBJ1-3, with D maybe TRBD1 (5 bases). Germline V gene sequence: CDR1 MNHNS, CDR2 SASEGT. This CDR3 has 16 amino acids. V lost 0 bases to trimming and J lost 0 bases, with 9 bases between them. The CDR3 sequence is CASSEALDTSGNTIYF. CDR3 nucleotides: TGTGCCAGCAGTGAAGCTCTGGACACCTCTGGAAACACCATATATTTT.

J is TRBJ2-3 and V is TRBV28, with 9 bases fitting TRBD2. Germline V gene sequence: CDR1 MDHEN, CDR2 SYDVKM. The CDR3 loop spans 14 amino acids. The CDR3 nucleotides are TGTGGCACGCGGGAGGGCCGGATTGACGATACGCAGTATTTT. It codes for CGTREGRIDDTQYF.

This clone was seen only a few times. This chain connects TRBV7-9 to TRBJ1-3; tentatively, D is TRBD1 (5 bases). From germline, CDR1 is SEHNR and CDR2 FQNEAQ (reference sequence). The CDR3 is 16 residues long. Trimming cost V 1 base and J 0 bases, with 10 bases left between them. CDR3 bases: TGTGCCAGCAGCTTAGTCGGGGGAAACTCTGGAAACACCATATATTTT. This codes for CASSLVGGNSGNTIYF.

The chain joins TRBV28 to TRBJ1-6; TRBD1 is a possible D gene (5 bases). CDR3 length: 14 amino acids. V lost 8 bases to trimming and J lost 10 bases, with 18 bases between them. Germline CDR1 MDHEN, CDR2 SYDVKM. CDR3 in amino acids: CASGTAGKVSPLHF. CDR3 nucleotide sequence: TGTGCCAGCGGAACTGCAGGGAAGGTCTCACCCCTCCACTTT.

The CDR3 nucleotides are TGCGCCAGCAGCCCGGACGAAACAGCAGGGCTAACTGGGGCCAACGTCCTGACTTTC. Protein product: CASSPDETAGLTGANVLTF. The chain uses TRBV5-1 and TRBJ2-6; a possible D gene is TRBD1 (5 bases). Trimming removed 4 bases at V and 2 bases at J, with 22 bases between. This CDR3 is built from 19 residues. Germline V gene data show CDR1 as SGHRS and CDR2 as YFSETQ.

This clone is large in the sample. The chain links TRBV6-5 to TRBJ1-1; D uncertain. The CDR3 consists of 15 residues. The germline V and J ends were trimmed by 5 bases and 0 bases, with 13 bases remaining between them. Germline CDR1 is MNHEY and CDR2 is SVGAGI. For the CDR3, the DNA is TGTGCCAGCAGTCATAGACCGATTTTGAACACTGAAGCTTTCTTT. This encodes CASSHRPILNTEAFF.

This clone is a singleton in its sample. The CDR3 region is CSAGQVGYEQYF. The CDR3 region has the DNA TGCAGCGCCGGCCAGGTAGGCTACGAGCAGTACTTC. The chain has TRBV29-1 and TRBJ2-7; D remains unclear. Trimming stripped 7 bases from V and 3 bases from J, with 13 bases between. Germline assignment: CDR1 SQVTM and CDR2 ANQGSEA. This CDR3 has 12 residues.

V usage is TRBV7-9 and J usage is TRBJ2-1; TRBD1 might be the D (8 bases). The CDR3 sequence is 15 residues long. CDR1 and CDR2 from the germline V gene are SEHNR and FQNEAQ (reference sequence). Trimming pared 6 bases from V and 5 bases from J, leaving 17 bases between. The CDR3 DNA follows: TGTGCCAGCAGTTACAGGGGGGGTGCCGACAATGAGCAGTTCTTC. It specifies CASSYRGGADNEQFF. The complete variable domain, with remaining parts taken from reference TRBV7-9 and TRBJ2-1, reads DTGVSQNPRHKITKRGQNVTFRCDPISEHNRLYWYRQTLGQGPEFLTYFQNEAQLEKSRLLSDRFSAERPKGSFSTLEIQRTEQGDSAMYLCASSYRGGADNEQFFGPGTRLTVL.

CDR3 residues: CASSDSSGGRGDTQYF. As DNA, the CDR3 is TGTGCCAGCAGTGACTCCAGCGGGGGGCGGGGAGATACGCAGTATTTT. The chain joins TRBV6-4 to TRBJ2-3; 9 bases are a match to TRBD2. The CDR3 is 16 amino acids. After removal of 0 bases from V and 5 bases from J, the junction contained 6 bases not matched to a gene. Germline V gene data show CDR1 as MRHNA and CDR2 as SNTAGT.

This clone is medium-sized by share. This specimen includes other DNA sequences encoding the same CDR3. The rearrangement joins TRBV9 to TRBJ1-1; TRBD1 aligns across 8 bases. The length of the CDR3 is 12 residues. With V trimmed by 8 bases and J by 2 bases, 2 bases remained unmatched. Germline CDR1 and CDR2: SGDLS and YYNGEE. The CDR3 DNA reads as TGTGCCAGTCAGGGGGCCAACACTGAAGCTTTCTTT. It specifies CASQGANTEAFF.

V usage is TRBV19 and J usage is TRBJ2-1; possible D gene TRBD2, 5 bases. This CDR3 contains 13 residues. Germline V gene lookup returns CDR1 LNHDA and CDR2 SQIVND (reference sequence). Trimming took 5 bases from V and 7 from J, leaving 12 bases between them. The CDR3 DNA sequence: TGTGCCAGTAGTTTCGGGATTCAAAATGAGCAGTTCTTC. Protein sequence: CASSFGIQNEQFF.

This chain uses TRBV7-6 with TRBJ2-3; no clear D. The CDR3 has 14 amino acids. V lost 4 bases and J lost 4, with 12 bases in between. From germline, CDR1 is SGHVS and CDR2 FNYEAQ. CDR3 loop: CASSSLPPPDTQYF. The DNA of the CDR3 is TGTGCCAGCAGCTCTCTCCCCCCCCCAGATACGCAGTATTTT.

The rearrangement joins TRBV5-4 to TRBJ1-1; no definite D call. This CDR3 contains 15 residues. Germline-derived CDR1 and CDR2 are SGHNT and YYREEE (reference sequence). Trimming pared 0 bases from V and 5 bases from J, leaving 14 bases between. The CDR3 DNA is TGTGCCAGCAGCTTGGGGCGGGGTGTTGAGACTGAAGCTTTCTTT. Protein sequence: CASSLGRGVETEAFF.

About this clone: The sample contains more than one DNA sequence encoding this CDR3. V is TRBV19 and J is TRBJ1-5; unclear D gene. The germline gives CDR1 LNHDA, CDR2 SQIVND (reference sequence). This CDR3 has 12 amino acids. V shed 6 bases and J shed 4 bases, with 7 bases lying between them. CDR3 bases: TGTGCCAGTAGCTGGGGAAATCAGCCCCAGCATTTT. Translated: CASSWGNQPQHF.

The rearrangement uses TRBV2 and TRBJ1-1; D is possibly TRBD1 (5 bases). The CDR3 loop spans 12 amino acids. The germline V gene encodes CDR1 SNHLY and CDR2 FYNNEI. Deletions cut 2 bases from V and 5 bases from J, with 6 bases between. The CDR3 is CASSEWGTEAFF. As DNA, the CDR3 is TGTGCCAGCAGTGAATGGGGGACTGAAGCTTTCTTT.

The chain carries TRBV4-3 and TRBJ2-1; 8 bases match TRBD2. Germline CDR1 and CDR2: LGHNA and YSLEER. V lost 3 bases and J lost 0; bases outside the gene matches: 7. The CDR3 has 17 residues. This chain's CDR3 is CASSQAAGTSSYNEQFF. The CDR3, as DNA: TGCGCCAGCAGCCAGGCCGCCGGGACTAGCTCCTACAATGAGCAGTTCTTC.

The chain combines TRBV4-3 with TRBJ1-1; D may be TRBD1 (5 bases). The CDR3 contains 15 residues. In germline, CDR1 is LGHNA, CDR2 YSLEER. V lost 1 base to trimming and J lost 2 bases, with 11 bases between them. In DNA, the CDR3 is TGCGCCAGCAGCCAAGCAGAGACAGTTAACACTGAAGCTTTCTTT. Translated, it gives CASSQAETVNTEAFF.

The V gene is TRBV27, the J gene TRBJ2-1; perhaps TRBD1 as D (6 bases). Germline CDR1 and CDR2: MNHEY and SMNVEV (reference sequence). The CDR3 is made up of 12 amino acids. V was shortened by 5 bases and J by 8 bases, with 10 bases between the two germline ends. CDR3 DNA: TGTGCCAGCAGTCGCGAGGGGGATGAGCAGTTCTTC. Translation: CASSREGDEQFF.

This clone was found once. Other DNA sequences from this sample encode an identical CDR3 as well. The V and J genes are TRBV7-9 and TRBJ2-7; no definite D call. The CDR3 covers 13 residues. Trimming took 1 base from V and 12 from J, leaving 16 bases between them. Germline CDR1 SEHNR, CDR2 FQNEAQ (reference sequence). CDR3 sequence: CASSLGLRLSRYF. In DNA form, the CDR3 reads TGTGCCAGCAGCTTAGGTCTCAGGTTGAGTCGGTACTTC.